The next 13 T cell receptor beta chains were all read from a single sample in a study of T cell repertoires in cytomegalovirus infection. From the reads, TCRdb called clonotypes with MiXCR, one entry per CDR3 protein. The sample consists of 250,000 to 300,000 distinct CDR3 sequences, roughly 13% of them appearing once. The specimen was PBMCs. These receptor sequences come from a human donor in good health (CMV status not recorded). Some clones in this sample may be carry-over from other donors' samples.

J is TRBJ1-5 and V is TRBV7-3; maybe TRBD1 (5 bases). From germline, CDR1 is SGHTA and CDR2 FQGTGA. CDR3 length: 16 residues. Trimming removed 5 bases at V and 2 bases at J, with 16 bases between. CDR3 coding DNA: TGTGCCAGCAGCAAAAAGGGGTCAATAGGCAATCAGCCCCAGCATTTT. Translation: CASSKKGSIGNQPQHF. Full variable domain (missing parts from reference TRBV7-3 and TRBJ1-5): GAGVSQTPSNKVTEKGKYVELRCDPISGHTALYWYRQSLGQGPEFLIYFQGTGAADDSGLPNDRFFAVRPEGSVSTLKIQRTERGDSAVYLCASSKKGSIGNQPQHFGDGTRLSIL.

The chain combines TRBV4-2 with TRBJ1-3; no clear D gene. V gave up 1 base and J gave up 0 bases, with 13 bases separating them. The V gene's germline CDR1 is LGHNA and CDR2 YNFKEQ. The CDR3 covers 17 residues. CDR3 nucleotides: TGTGCCAGCAGCCAAGGATCTGCTCTGCGCTCTGGAAACACCATATATTTT. Its translation: CASSQGSALRSGNTIYF.

The chain couples TRBV27 to TRBJ2-1; tentatively, D is TRBD1 (5 bases). CDR1 and CDR2 from the germline V gene are MNHEY and SMNVEV (reference sequence). Between the trimmed V and J ends, which lost 3 bases and 6 bases, there was a span of 18 bases. This CDR3 comprises 16 residues. The CDR3 region has the DNA TGTGCCAGCAGTTTTTACCAGGGTCTGGGTAGCAATGAGCAGTTCTTC. Translated: CASSFYQGLGSNEQFF.

This clonotype was found many times. The chain carries TRBV7-2 and TRBJ2-7; D ambiguous. The CDR3 is 15 amino acids. Germline CDR1 is SGHTA and CDR2 is FQGNSA. V lost 0 bases and J lost 5, with 14 bases in between. This CDR3 is CASSLARSMSHEQYF. In DNA form, the CDR3 reads TGTGCCAGCAGCTTAGCTCGGTCCATGAGCCACGAGCAGTACTTC.

This clonotype has more than one count but fewer than ten. V is TRBV2 and J is TRBJ1-2; unclear D gene. This CDR3 has 13 amino acids. Looked up from germline, CDR1 is SNHLY and CDR2 is FYNNEI. V lost 4 bases and J lost 5, with 11 bases in between. CDR3 sequence reads: CASSGRQRYGYTF. CDR3 DNA: TGTGCCAGCAGTGGCAGACAACGTTATGGCTACACCTTC. Full variable domain (rest looked up from reference TRBV2 and TRBJ1-2): EPEVTQTPSHQVTQMGQEVILRCVPISNHLYFYWYRQILGQKVEFLVSFYNNEISEKSEIFDDQFSVERPDGSNFTLKIRSTKLEDSAMYFCASSGRQRYGYTFGSGTRLTVV.

This clonotype is a singleton in its sample. A read error may be the cause here, since a much bigger clone is one base away. The chain recombines TRBV7-3 with TRBJ2-7; D is possibly TRBD1 (5 bases). Per the germline V gene, CDR1 is SGHTA and CDR2 is FQGTGA. The CDR3 totals 13 residues. The CDR3 is CASSDRSSYELYF. CDR3 bases: TGTGCCAGCAGCGACAGAAGCTCCTACGAGCTGTACTTC.

This clonotype was seen at least ten times. Here the CDR3 reads CASSLVLGGAGANVLTF. The CDR3 coding sequence is TGTGCCAGCAGTTTGGTTTTAGGGGGCGCTGGGGCCAACGTCCTGACTTTC. The chain employs TRBV12-3 or TRBV12-4 and TRBJ2-6, with TRBD1 matching over 7 bases. This CDR3 comprises 17 residues. The V segment lost 3 bases and the J segment 2 bases; nucleotides outside the gene matches: 7.

This clonotype was observed a handful of times. This chain joins TRBV12-3 or TRBV12-4 and TRBJ2-6, with D hard to call. The V and J ends lost 6 bases and 2 bases respectively, with 5 bases between them. The CDR3 loop spans 13 amino acids. As DNA, the CDR3 is TGTGCCAGCAGAACGGCTGGGGCCAACGTCCTGACTTTC. This translates into CASRTAGANVLTF.

Ten or more counts support this clonotype. The chain couples TRBV7-2 to TRBJ2-1; no clear D. Germline V lookup: CDR1 SGHTA, CDR2 FQGNSA. V was cut by 5 bases and J by 9 bases, with 20 bases left in between. The CDR3 runs 15 residues. CDR3 residues: CASSVNLRILSEQFF. The CDR3 region has the DNA TGTGCCAGCAGCGTAAATCTCCGTATCCTTAGTGAGCAGTTCTTC.

This clonotype was counted at least ten times. The V call is TRBV7-3, the J call TRBJ2-3; no definite D call. The V end was cut by 5 bases, the J end by 7 bases, with 19 bases between. This CDR3 has 15 residues. The germline gives CDR1 SGHTA, CDR2 FQGTGA. The CDR3 bases are TGTGCCAGCAGCCTTCAACGCTCGGACCCACATACGCAGTATTTT. Its protein product is CASSLQRSDPHTQYF.

A few counts support this clonotype. The rearrangement joins TRBV15 to TRBJ1-4, with TRBD1 as a possible D gene (5 bases). The V gene's germline CDR1 is LNHNV and CDR2 YYDKDF (reference sequence). V lost 0 bases to trimming and J lost 4 bases, with 9 bases between them. The CDR3 loop spans 15 amino acids. CDR3 amino acids: CATSREGAGNEKLFF. CDR3 coding DNA: TGTGCCACCAGCAGAGAAGGGGCTGGTAATGAAAAACTGTTTTTT. The full variable domain, with the rest looked up from reference TRBV15 and TRBJ1-4, is DAMVIQNPRYQVTQFGKPVTLSCSQTLNHNVMYWYQQKSSQAPKLLFHYYDKDFNNEADTPDNFQSRRPNTSFCFLDIRSPGLGDTAMYLCATSREGAGNEKLFFGSGTQLSVL.

This clonotype was found many times. This chain connects TRBV27 to TRBJ2-7; possibly TRBD1 for D (6 bases). Trimming took 6 bases from V and 7 from J, leaving 19 bases between them. The CDR3 has 14 residues. Germline V lookup: CDR1 MNHEY, CDR2 SMNVEV (reference sequence). CDR3 protein: CASSYPGQIKEQYF. The CDR3 nucleotides read TGTGCCAGCAGCTATCCGGGACAAATTAAAGAGCAGTACTTC.

This clonotype was found many times. The J gene is TRBJ2-5, the V gene TRBV27; 8 bases fit TRBD1. Per the germline V gene, CDR1 is MNHEY and CDR2 is SMNVEV (reference sequence). The CDR3 runs to 15 residues. After removal of 5 bases from V and 5 bases from J, the junction contained 10 bases not matched to a gene. The CDR3 nucleotides read TGTGCCAGCAGTGAAGGTGCAGGGGGCTGGGAGACCCAGTACTTC. Protein sequence: CASSEGAGGWETQYF.